This T cell receptor beta chain was captured by sequencing in a study of blood T cell repertoires in COVID-19. This CDR3 comprises 13 residues. Per germline, CDR1 MDHEN and CDR2 SYDVKM. V was pared by 1 base and J by 10 bases, with 3 bases of the junction left unmatched. The sample holds a few counts of this clone. The table came from immunoSEQ multiplex PCR; TCRdb's copy has only in-frame clones and leaves some out. The sample carries 170,000 or so clones, around 80% recorded once. The specimen was PBMCs or T cells enriched from blood (not recorded which). This TCR was recovered from a woman aged 50 to 60 who had recovered from COVID-19. V is TRBV28 and J is TRBJ1-1, with 10 bases that match TRBD1. CDR3 amino acids: CASSLFGTGVAFF. The CDR3, as DNA: TGTGCCAGCAGTTTATTCGGGACAGGGGTAGCTTTCTTT.